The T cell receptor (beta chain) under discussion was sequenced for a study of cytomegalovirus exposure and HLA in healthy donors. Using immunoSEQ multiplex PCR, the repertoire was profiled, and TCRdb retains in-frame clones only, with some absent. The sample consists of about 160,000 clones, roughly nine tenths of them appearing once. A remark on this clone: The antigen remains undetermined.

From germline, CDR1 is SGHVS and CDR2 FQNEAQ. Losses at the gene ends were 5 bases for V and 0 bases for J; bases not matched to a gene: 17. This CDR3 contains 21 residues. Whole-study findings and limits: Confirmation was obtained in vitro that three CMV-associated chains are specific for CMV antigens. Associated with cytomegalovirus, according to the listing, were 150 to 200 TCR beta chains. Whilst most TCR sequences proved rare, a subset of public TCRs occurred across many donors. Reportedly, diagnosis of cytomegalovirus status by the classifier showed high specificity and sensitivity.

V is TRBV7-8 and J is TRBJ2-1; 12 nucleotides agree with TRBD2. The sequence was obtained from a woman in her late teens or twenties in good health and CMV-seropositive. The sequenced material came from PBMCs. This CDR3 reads CASSPWGEGLAGPSSYNEQFF. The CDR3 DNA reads TGTGCCAGCAGCCCCTGGGGGGAGGGACTAGCGGGCCCAAGCTCCTACAATGAGCAGTTCTTC.